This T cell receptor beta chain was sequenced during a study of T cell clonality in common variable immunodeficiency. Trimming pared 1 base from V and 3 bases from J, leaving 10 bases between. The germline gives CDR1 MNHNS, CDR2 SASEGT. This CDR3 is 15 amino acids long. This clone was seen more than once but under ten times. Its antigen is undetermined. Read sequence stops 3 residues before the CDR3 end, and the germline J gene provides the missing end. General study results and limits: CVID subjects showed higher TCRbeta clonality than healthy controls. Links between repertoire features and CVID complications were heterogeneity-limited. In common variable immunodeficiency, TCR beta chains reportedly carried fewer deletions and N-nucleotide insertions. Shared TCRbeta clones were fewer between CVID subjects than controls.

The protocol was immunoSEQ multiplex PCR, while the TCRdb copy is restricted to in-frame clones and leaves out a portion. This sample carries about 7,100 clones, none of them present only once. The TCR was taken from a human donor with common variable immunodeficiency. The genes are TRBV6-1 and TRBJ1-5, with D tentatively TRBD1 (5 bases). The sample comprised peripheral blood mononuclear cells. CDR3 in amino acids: CASSEVDSNNQPQHF. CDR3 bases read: TGTGCCAGCAGTGAAGTCGACAGTAACAATCAGCCC.